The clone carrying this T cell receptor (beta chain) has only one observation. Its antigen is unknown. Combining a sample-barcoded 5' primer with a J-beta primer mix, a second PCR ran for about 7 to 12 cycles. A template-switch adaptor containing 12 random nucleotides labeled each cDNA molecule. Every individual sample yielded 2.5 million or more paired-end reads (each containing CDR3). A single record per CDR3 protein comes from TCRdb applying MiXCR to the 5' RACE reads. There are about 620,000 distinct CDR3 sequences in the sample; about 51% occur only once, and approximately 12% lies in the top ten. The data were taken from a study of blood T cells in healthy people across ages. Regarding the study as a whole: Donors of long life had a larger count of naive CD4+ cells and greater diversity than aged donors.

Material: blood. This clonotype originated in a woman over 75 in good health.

The DNA of the CDR3 is TGTGCCAGCAGCCAATCCGGGACAGGGGAGACCCAGTACTTC. It encodes CASSQSGTGETQYF. V is TRBV3-1 and J is TRBJ2-5, with TRBD1 identical over 9 bases. The CDR3 length is 14 residues. CDR1 is LGHDT and CDR2 is YNNKEL in the germline V gene (reference sequence). The J segment lost 5 bases and the V segment lost 2 bases, leaving 3 bases of the junction unmatched.